This T cell receptor beta chain was retrieved from a study of response to subunit inactivated influenza vaccine. This clonotype was detected a few times. The antigen is undetermined. The CDR3 sequence is 17 residues long. TCRdb reprocessed the RT-PCR reads with MiXCR, giving one entry per CDR3 protein. The table lists hundreds of thousands of distinct CDR3 sequences, around a sixth of them singletons, with 11% in the top ten. Study findings and constraints: Authors proposed each seasonal influenza vaccination draws in few new T cells.

The receptor comes from a man aged 50 or older who received an inactivated influenza vaccine. The specimen comprised PBMCs from blood, sampled 12 days after vaccination. V gene TRBV21-1 combines with J gene TRBJ2-7; TRBD2, the table's D call, was not compared with the DNA. TRBV21-1 counts as a pseudogene. In nucleotides, the CDR3 is TGTGCCAGCAGCAAAAGTGGGTGCGGGAGGGCTCGGAACGAGCAGTACTTC. This sequence encodes CASSKSGCGRARNEQYF.